This TCR beta chain is drawn from a study of patients and donors after allogeneic stem cell transplantation. The CDR3 has 16 amino acids. The V gene lost 3 bases and the J gene lost 7 bases, with 18 bases spanning the gap. Using its own MiXCR run on the RT-PCR reads, TCRdb lists one record per CDR3 protein. The sample yields more than 850,000 distinct CDR3 sequences, approximately 19% seen once. This clonotype showed up many times. Material for sequencing was blood, either unsorted or a sorted T cell fraction (not recorded which). This chain joins TRBV12-3 or TRBV12-4 and TRBJ2-2; no clear D gene. The receptor's source is a human donor who was either an allogeneic HSCT recipient or a stem cell or donor lymphocyte infusion donor (not recorded which). It is not recorded whose cells these are; they may come from a transplant donor. The chain's CDR3 is CASSLNSVSGVGELFF. In nucleotides, the CDR3 is TGTGCCAGCAGTTTGAATTCGGTATCGGGCGTCGGGGAGCTGTTTTTT.